The 4 T cell receptor beta chains presented below share a single source sample, sequenced in a study of cytomegalovirus exposure and HLA in healthy donors. With 60 Vbeta and 13 Jbeta primers, the PCR was carried out. Repertoires were generated with immunoSEQ multiplex PCR, while TCRdb's copy carries only in-frame clones and drops some. The data contain fewer than 200,000 clones, around 84% of them seen just once; the ten biggest clones take up over 2%. Sequencing was carried out using PBMCs. These receptors originate from a man under 40 in good health and CMV-seropositive.

This clone was counted only a few times. The V and J genes are TRBV2 and TRBJ2-1, with D possibly being TRBD1 (7 bases). V gave up 7 bases and J gave up 3 bases, with 13 bases separating them. Germline-derived CDR1 and CDR2 are SNHLY and FYNNEI. The CDR3 has 14 amino acids. CDR3 region: CASMPGGIYNEQFF. Here the CDR3 DNA reads TGTGCCAGCATGCCAGGGGGGATCTACAATGAGCAGTTCTTC. The full variable domain, completed using reference TRBV2 and TRBJ2-1, is EPEVTQTPSHQVTQMGQEVILRCVPISNHLYFYWYRQILGQKVEFLVSFYNNEISEKSEIFDDQFSVERPDGSNFTLKIRSTKLEDSAMYFCASMPGGIYNEQFFGPGTRLTVL.

The chain is built from TRBV6-6 and TRBJ2-3; D not resolved. V was cut by 1 base and J by 4 bases, with 12 bases left in between. Germline lookup yields CDR1 MNHNY and CDR2 SVGAGI (reference sequence). The CDR3 spans 15 residues. The CDR3 reads CASSYLFGAADTQYF. Written as DNA, the CDR3 is TGTGCCAGCAGTTACTTATTTGGAGCCGCAGATACGCAGTATTTT.

V is TRBV7-9 and J is TRBJ1-1, with D unresolved. The CDR3 is made up of 12 amino acids. Trimming took off 2 bases at V and 10 bases at J, with 11 bases between the two ends. Per germline, CDR1 SEHNR and CDR2 FQNEAQ (reference sequence). The CDR3: CASSLTYSGAFF. DNA for the CDR3: TGTGCCAGCAGCTTAACGTATAGCGGAGCTTTCTTT.

The genes are TRBV11-3 and TRBJ2-7; 7 bases match TRBD1. In germline, CDR1 is SGHNT, CDR2 YENEEA. The CDR3 runs 13 residues. J lost 3 bases, V lost 7 bases, and 6 bases had no gene match. The CDR3 here is CASTTGPGYEQYF. The CDR3 DNA sequence: TGTGCCAGCACGACAGGGCCCGGCTACGAGCAGTACTTC.